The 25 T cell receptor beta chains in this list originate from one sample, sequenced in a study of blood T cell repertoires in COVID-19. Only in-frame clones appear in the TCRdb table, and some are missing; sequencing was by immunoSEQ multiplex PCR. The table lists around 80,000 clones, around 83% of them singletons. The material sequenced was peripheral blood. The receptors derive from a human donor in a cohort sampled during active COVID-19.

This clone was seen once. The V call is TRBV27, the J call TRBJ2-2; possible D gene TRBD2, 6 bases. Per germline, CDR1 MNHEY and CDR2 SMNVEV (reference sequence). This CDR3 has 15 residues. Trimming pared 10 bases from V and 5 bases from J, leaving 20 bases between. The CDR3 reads CATRTGGPGTGELFF. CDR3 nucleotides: TGTGCCACCCGAACCGGAGGGCCGGGGACCGGGGAGCTGTTTTTT.

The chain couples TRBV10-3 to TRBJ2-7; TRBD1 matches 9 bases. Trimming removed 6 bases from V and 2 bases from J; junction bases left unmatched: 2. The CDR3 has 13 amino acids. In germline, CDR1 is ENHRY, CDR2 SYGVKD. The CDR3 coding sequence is TGTGCCATCAGGGGGACAGGGCCCTACGAGCAGTACTTC. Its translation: CAIRGTGPYEQYF.

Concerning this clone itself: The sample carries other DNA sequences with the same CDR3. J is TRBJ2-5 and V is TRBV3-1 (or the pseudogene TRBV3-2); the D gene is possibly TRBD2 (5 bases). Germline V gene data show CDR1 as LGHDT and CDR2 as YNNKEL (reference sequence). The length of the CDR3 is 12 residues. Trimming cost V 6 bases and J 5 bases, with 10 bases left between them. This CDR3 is CASSHRGETQYF. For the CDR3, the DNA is TGTGCCAGCAGTCACCGCGGGGAGACCCAGTACTTC.

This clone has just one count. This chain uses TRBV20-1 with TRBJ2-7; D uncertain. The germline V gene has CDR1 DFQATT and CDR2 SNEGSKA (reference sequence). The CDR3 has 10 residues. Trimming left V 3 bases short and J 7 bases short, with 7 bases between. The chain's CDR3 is CSASLSEQYF. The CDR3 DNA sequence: TGCAGTGCTAGTCTATCGGAGCAGTACTTC.

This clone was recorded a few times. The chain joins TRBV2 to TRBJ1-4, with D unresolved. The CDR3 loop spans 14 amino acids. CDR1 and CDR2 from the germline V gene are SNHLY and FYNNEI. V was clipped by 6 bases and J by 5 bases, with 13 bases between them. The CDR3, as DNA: TGTGCCAGCAGGCGAGACATCCCGAATGAAAAACTGTTTTTT. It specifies CASRRDIPNEKLFF.

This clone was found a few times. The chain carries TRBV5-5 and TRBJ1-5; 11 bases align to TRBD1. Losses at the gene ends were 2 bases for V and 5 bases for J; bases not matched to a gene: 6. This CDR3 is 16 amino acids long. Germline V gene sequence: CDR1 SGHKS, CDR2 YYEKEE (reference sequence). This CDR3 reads CASSLGDRGVHQPQHF. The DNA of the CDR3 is TGTGCCAGCAGCTTAGGGGACAGGGGGGTCCATCAGCCCCAGCATTTT. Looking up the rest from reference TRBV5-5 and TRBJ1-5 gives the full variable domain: DAGVTQSPTHLIKTRGQQVTLRCSPISGHKSVSWYQQVLGQGPQFIFQYYEKEERGRGNFPDRFSARQFPNYSSELNVNALLLGDSALYLCASSLGDRGVHQPQHFGDGTRLSIL.

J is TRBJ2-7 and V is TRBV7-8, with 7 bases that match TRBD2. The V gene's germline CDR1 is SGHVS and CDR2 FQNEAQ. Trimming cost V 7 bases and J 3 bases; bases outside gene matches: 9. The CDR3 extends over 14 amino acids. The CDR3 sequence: CASTQSGTNYEQYF. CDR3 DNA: TGTGCCAGCACCCAAAGCGGGACTAACTACGAGCAGTACTTC. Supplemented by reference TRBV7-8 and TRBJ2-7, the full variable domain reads GAGVSQSPRYKVAKRGQDVALRCDPISGHVSLFWYQQALGQGPEFLTYFQNEAQLDKSGLPSDRFFAERPEGSVSTLKIQRTQQEDSAVYLCASTQSGTNYEQYFGPGTRLTVT.

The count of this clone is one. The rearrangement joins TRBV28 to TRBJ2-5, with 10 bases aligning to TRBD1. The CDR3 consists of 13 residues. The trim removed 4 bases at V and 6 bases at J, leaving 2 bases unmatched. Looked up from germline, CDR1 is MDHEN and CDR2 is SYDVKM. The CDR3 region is CASSSTGGKTQYF. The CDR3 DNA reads TGTGCCAGCAGTTCGACAGGGGGCAAGACCCAGTACTTC.

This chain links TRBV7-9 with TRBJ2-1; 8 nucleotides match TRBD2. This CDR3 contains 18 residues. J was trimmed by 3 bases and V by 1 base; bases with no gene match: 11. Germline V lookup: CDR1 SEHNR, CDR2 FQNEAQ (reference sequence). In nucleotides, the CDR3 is TGTGCCAGCAGCTTAGAATCAAGCGGGAGCTCTGGCTACAATGAGCAGTTCTTC. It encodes CASSLESSGSSGYNEQFF. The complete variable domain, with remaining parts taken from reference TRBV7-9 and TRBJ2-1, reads DTGVSQNPRHKITKRGQNVTFRCDPISEHNRLYWYRQTLGQGPEFLTYFQNEAQLEKSRLLSDRFSAERPKGSFSTLEIQRTEQGDSAMYLCASSLESSGSSGYNEQFFGPGTRLTVL.

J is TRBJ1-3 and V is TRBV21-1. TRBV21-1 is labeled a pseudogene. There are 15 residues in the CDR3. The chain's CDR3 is CASSKPVLSGNTIYF. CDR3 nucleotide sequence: TGTGCCAGCAGCAAACCGGTCCTCTCTGGAAACACCATATATTTT.

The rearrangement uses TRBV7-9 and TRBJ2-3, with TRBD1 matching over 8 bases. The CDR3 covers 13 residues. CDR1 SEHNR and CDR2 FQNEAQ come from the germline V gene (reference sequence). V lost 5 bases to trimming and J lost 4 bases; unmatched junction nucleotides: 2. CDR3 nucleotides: TGTGCCAGCAGCATGACAGGGGCAGATACGCAGTATTTT. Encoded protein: CASSMTGADTQYF.

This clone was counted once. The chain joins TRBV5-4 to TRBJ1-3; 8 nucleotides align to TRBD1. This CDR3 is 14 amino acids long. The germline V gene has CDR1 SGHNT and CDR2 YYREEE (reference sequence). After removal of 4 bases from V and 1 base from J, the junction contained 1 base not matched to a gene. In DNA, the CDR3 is TGTGCCAGCAGCGGGACAGGTTCTGGAAACACCATATATTTT. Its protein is CASSGTGSGNTIYF.

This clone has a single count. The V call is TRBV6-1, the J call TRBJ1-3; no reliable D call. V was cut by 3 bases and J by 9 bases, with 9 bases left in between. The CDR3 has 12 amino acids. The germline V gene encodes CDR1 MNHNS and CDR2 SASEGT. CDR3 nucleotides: TGTGCCAGCAGTGATTGGGGAGGCACCATATATTTT. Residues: CASSDWGGTIYF.

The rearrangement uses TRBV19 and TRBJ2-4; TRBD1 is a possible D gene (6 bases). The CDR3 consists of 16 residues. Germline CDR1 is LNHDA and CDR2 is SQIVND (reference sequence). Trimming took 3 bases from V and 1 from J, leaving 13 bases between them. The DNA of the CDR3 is TGTGCCAGTAGTATCATGGGGGCAGGGGCCAAAAACATTCAGTACTTC. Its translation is CASSIMGAGAKNIQYF.

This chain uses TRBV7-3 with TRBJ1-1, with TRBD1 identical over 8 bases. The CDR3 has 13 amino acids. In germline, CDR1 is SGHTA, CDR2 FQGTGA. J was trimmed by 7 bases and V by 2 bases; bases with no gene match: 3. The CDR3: CASSLSGTGEAFF. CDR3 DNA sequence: TGTGCCAGCAGCTTATCTGGGACAGGTGAAGCTTTCTTT.

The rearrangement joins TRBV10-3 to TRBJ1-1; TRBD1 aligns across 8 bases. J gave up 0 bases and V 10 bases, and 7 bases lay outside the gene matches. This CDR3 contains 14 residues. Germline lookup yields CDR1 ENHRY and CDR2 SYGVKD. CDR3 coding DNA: TGTGCCAGCCAGGGACAGGTTTTGAACACTGAAGCTTTCTTT. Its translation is CASQGQVLNTEAFF.

The DNA for the CDR3 is TGTGCCAGCAGTACCCGGGGGACTAGCGGGGACACAACCCAGTACTTC. It yields the protein CASSTRGTSGDTTQYF. The V gene is TRBV27, the J gene TRBJ2-5; 13 bases map to TRBD2. Trimming at V came to 5 bases and at J to 8 bases, leaving 11 bases not matched to a gene. The CDR3 has 16 residues. Germline V gene lookup returns CDR1 MNHEY and CDR2 SMNVEV (reference sequence).

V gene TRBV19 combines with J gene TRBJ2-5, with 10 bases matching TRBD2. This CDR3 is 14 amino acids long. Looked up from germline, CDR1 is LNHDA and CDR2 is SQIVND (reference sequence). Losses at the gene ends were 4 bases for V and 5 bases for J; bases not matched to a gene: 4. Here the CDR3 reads CASSTSGSTETQYF. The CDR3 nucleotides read TGTGCCAGTAGTACTAGCGGGAGTACGGAGACCCAGTACTTC.

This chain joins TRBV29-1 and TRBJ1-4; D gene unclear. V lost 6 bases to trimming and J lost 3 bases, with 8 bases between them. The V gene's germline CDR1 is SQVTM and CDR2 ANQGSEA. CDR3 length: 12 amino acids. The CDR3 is CSVRGANEKLFF. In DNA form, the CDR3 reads TGCAGCGTACGCGGGGCTAATGAAAAACTGTTTTTT. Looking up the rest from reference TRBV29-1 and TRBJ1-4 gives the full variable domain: SAVISQKPSRDICQRGTSLTIQCQVDSQVTMMFWYRQQPGQSLTLIATANQGSEATYESGFVIDKFPISRPNLTFSTLTVSNMSPEDSSIYLCSVRGANEKLFFGSGTQLSVL.

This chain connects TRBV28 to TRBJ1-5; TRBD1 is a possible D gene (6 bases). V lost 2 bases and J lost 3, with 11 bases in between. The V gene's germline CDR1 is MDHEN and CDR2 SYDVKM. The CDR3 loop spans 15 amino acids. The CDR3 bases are TGTGCCAGCAGTTTAGGGGGGGCCCCCAATCAGCCCCAGCATTTT. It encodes CASSLGGAPNQPQHF.

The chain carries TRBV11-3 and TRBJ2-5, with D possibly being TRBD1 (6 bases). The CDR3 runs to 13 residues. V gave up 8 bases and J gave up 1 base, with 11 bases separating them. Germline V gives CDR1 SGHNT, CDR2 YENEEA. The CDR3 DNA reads TGTGCCAGCCTCGGGACATTCCAAGAGACCCAGTACTTC. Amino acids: CASLGTFQETQYF.

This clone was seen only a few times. CDR3 in amino acids: CASSGPDFYGYTF. Written as DNA, the CDR3 is TGTGCCAGTTCGGGTCCAGACTTCTATGGCTACACCTTC. This rearrangement joins TRBV12-3 or TRBV12-4 to TRBJ1-2, with D hard to call. The CDR3 totals 13 residues. V was shortened by 9 bases and J by 4 bases, with 15 bases between the two germline ends.

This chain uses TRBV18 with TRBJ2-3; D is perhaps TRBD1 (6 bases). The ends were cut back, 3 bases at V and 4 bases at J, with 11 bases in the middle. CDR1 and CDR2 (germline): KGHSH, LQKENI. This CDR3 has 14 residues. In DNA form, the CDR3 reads TGTGCCAGCTCACCCTCAGGGGTGGCAGATACGCAGTATTTT. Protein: CASSPSGVADTQYF.

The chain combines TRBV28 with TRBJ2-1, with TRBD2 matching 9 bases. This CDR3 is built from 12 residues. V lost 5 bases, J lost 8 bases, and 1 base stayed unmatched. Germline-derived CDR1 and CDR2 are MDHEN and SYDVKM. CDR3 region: CASSLAGYEQFF. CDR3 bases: TGTGCCAGCAGTCTAGCGGGATATGAGCAGTTCTTC. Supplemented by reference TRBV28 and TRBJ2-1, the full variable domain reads DVKVTQSSRYLVKRTGEKVFLECVQDMDHENMFWYRQDPGLGLRLIYFSYDVKMKEKGDIPEGYSVSREKKERFSLILESASTNQTSMYLCASSLAGYEQFFGPGTRLTVL.

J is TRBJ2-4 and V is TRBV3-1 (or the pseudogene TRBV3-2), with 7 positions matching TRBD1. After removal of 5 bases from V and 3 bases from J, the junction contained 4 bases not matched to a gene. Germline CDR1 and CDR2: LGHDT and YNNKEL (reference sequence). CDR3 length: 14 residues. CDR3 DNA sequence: TGTGCCAGCAGCGCCCGGGACAGCAAAAACATTCAGTACTTC. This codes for CASSARDSKNIQYF.